A single sample gave rise to the 12 T cell receptor beta chains below, sequenced in a study of blood T cell repertoires in COVID-19. TCRdb's table, derived via immunoSEQ multiplex PCR, lists solely in-frame clones and lacks some. The sample carries fewer than 140,000 clones, about 84% recorded once. The specimen sequenced was peripheral blood. The receptors were gathered from an older woman with acute or convalescent COVID-19.

This chain joins TRBV5-1 and TRBJ2-7; D not certain. V was trimmed by 1 base and J by 6 bases, leaving 8 bases between them. Germline V lookup: CDR1 SGHRS, CDR2 YFSETQ. The CDR3 is 12 residues long. CDR3 protein: CASSLLPGEQYF. The CDR3 DNA follows: TGCGCCAGCAGCTTGCTACCCGGCGAGCAGTACTTC.

This sequence joins TRBV7-8 and TRBJ1-2; D gene uncertain. Germline V gene sequence: CDR1 SGHVS, CDR2 FQNEAQ. Trimming cost V 0 bases and J 7 bases, with 9 bases left between them. The CDR3 contains 13 residues. CDR3 nucleotide sequence: TGTGCCAGCAGCTTAGCCAACGAGGGTGGCTACACCTTC. Protein sequence: CASSLANEGGYTF.

The V and J genes are TRBV24-1 and TRBJ2-3; 9 nucleotides line up with TRBD2. Germline CDR1 is KGHDR and CDR2 is SFDVKD. V shed 1 base, J shed 6 bases, and the junction held 4 bases outside the gene matches. The CDR3 runs to 15 residues. The CDR3 DNA follows: TGTGCCACCAGTGATTTAGCTAGCGGGATGGATACGCAGTATTTT. Translation gives CATSDLASGMDTQYF.

The J gene is TRBJ2-1, the V gene TRBV7-3; 9 positions match TRBD1. Losses at the gene ends were 2 bases for V and 8 bases for J; bases not matched to a gene: 13. This CDR3 contains 17 residues. CDR1 is SGHTA and CDR2 is FQGTGA in the germline V gene. Written as DNA, the CDR3 is TGTGCCAGCAGCTTAGAATTGTTGGGACAGGGCAGGGATGAGCAGTTCTTC. It translates to CASSLELLGQGRDEQFF.

This clone occurred once. V gene TRBV11-2 combines with J gene TRBJ2-1; 9 bases match TRBD2. J was trimmed by 1 base and V by 5 bases; bases with no gene match: 12. The CDR3 contains 18 residues. Looked up from germline, CDR1 is SGHAT and CDR2 is FQNNGV. In DNA form, the CDR3 reads TGTGCCAGCAGCCTACCCCGTAGGACTAGCGTGTCCTACAATGAGCAGTTCTTC. Translation: CASSLPRRTSVSYNEQFF.

The rearrangement uses TRBV7-9 and TRBJ2-5, with 8 bases lining up with TRBD1. The CDR3 is 15 residues long. Germline V gene sequence: CDR1 SEHNR, CDR2 FQNEAQ (reference sequence). Trimming took 5 bases from V and 5 from J; bases not matched to a gene: 10. The CDR3: CASSLLRTGGETQYF. CDR3 DNA sequence: TGTGCCAGCAGCCTACTACGTACAGGGGGTGAGACCCAGTACTTC.

The V call is TRBV12-3 or TRBV12-4, the J call TRBJ2-7; 7 bases line up with TRBD1. This CDR3 is 13 amino acids long. V gave up 6 bases and J gave up 2 bases; unmatched junction bases: 4. As DNA, the CDR3 is TGTGCCAGCAGCATAGGGACAGCCTACGAGCAGTACTTC. It encodes CASSIGTAYEQYF.

This clone has a handful of counts. V and J are TRBV2 and TRBJ2-7; TRBD2 matches 8 bases. The CDR3 is 13 amino acids. The germline V gene has CDR1 SNHLY and CDR2 FYNNEI. V was pared by 7 bases and J by 5 bases, with 7 bases of the junction left unmatched. CDR3 in amino acids: CASIPSGLDEQYF. The CDR3 DNA reads as TGTGCCAGCATACCTAGCGGGCTAGACGAGCAGTACTTC.

The V gene is TRBV7-9, the J gene TRBJ1-1; the match to TRBD1 covers 8 bases. CDR1 is SEHNR and CDR2 is FQNEAQ in the germline V gene (reference sequence). This CDR3 comprises 17 residues. V was pared by 5 bases and J by 1 base, with 12 bases of the junction left unmatched. CDR3 nucleotide sequence: TGTGCCAGCAGCCGACCCGGGACAGGTTATGGGAACACTGAAGCTTTCTTT. Its protein product is CASSRPGTGYGNTEAFF.

The chain links TRBV10-2 to TRBJ2-2, with D perhaps matching TRBD1 (6 bases). The length of the CDR3 is 15 residues. Trimming cost V 3 bases and J 4 bases, with 12 bases left between them. Germline CDR1 is WSHSY and CDR2 is SAAADI. For the CDR3, the DNA is TGCGCCAGCAGTGATGGACAGAAGCTCACCGGGGAGCTGTTTTTT. Encoded protein: CASSDGQKLTGELFF.

The chain recombines TRBV28 with TRBJ2-1, with TRBD2 matching over 12 bases. This CDR3 contains 18 residues. Germline lookup yields CDR1 MDHEN and CDR2 SYDVKM. V shed 11 bases, J shed 8 bases, and the junction held 22 bases outside the gene matches. The CDR3 is CACNTQRTSGKLRDEQFF. In DNA, the CDR3 is TGTGCCTGTAATACCCAAAGGACTAGCGGGAAACTGAGGGATGAGCAGTTCTTC.

The V and J genes are TRBV19 and TRBJ1-2, with a possible D match to TRBD1 (5 bases). CDR1 LNHDA and CDR2 SQIVND come from the germline V gene (reference sequence). Trimming took off 3 bases at V and 0 bases at J, with 11 bases between the two ends. The CDR3 runs 15 residues. The chain's CDR3 is CASSIRQTSNYGYTF. The CDR3 nucleotides read TGTGCCAGTAGTATCCGACAGACCTCTAACTATGGCTACACCTTC. The whole variable domain, remainder taken from reference TRBV19 and TRBJ1-2, is DGGITQSPKYLFRKEGQNVTLSCEQNLNHDAMYWYRQDPGQGLRLIYYSQIVNDFQKGDIAEGYSVSREKKESFPLTVTSAQKNPTAFYLCASSIRQTSNYGYTFGSGTRLTVV.